This TCR beta chain is from a study of control samples from healthy donors and cancer patients. Sequencing used immunoSEQ multiplex PCR; TCRdb keeps in-frame clones, though not all of them. The data hold 40,000 to 55,000 clones, with just over 70% observed a single time. This clone has only one observation. CDR1 is MGHRA and CDR2 is YSYEKL in the germline V gene. V was clipped by 0 bases and J by 11 bases, with 11 bases between them. The CDR3 loop spans 13 amino acids. Sequenced: formalin-fixed, paraffin-embedded tissue. The receptor was derived from a male donor with melanoma. J is TRBJ1-5 and V is TRBV4-1; no firm D call. CDR3 loop: CASSQDHGRSQHF. The CDR3 DNA reads as TGCGCCAGCAGCCAAGATCACGGGCGATCCCAGCATTTT.